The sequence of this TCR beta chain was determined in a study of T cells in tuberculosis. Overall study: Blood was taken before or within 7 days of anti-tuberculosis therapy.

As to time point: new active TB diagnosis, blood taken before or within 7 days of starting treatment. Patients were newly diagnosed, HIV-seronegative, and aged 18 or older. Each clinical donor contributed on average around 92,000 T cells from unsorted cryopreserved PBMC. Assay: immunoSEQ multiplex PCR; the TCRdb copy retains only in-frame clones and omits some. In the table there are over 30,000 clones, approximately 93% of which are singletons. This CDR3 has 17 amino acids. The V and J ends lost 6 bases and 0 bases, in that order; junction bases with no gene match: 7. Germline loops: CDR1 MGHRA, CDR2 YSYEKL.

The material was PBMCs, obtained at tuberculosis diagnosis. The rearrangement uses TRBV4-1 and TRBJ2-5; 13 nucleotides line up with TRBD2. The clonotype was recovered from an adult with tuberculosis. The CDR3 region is CASRPGLAGSYQETQYF. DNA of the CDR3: TGCGCCAGCAGACCGGGACTAGCGGGATCGTACCAAGAGACCCAGTACTTC.